These 9 T cell receptor beta chains share one sample of origin, sequenced in a study of T cells in lung cancer brain metastases. The method was immunoSEQ multiplex PCR; TCRdb's version includes in-frame clones alone and lacks a portion of them. Of roughly 5,100 clones listed, roughly 84% are singletons. Sequenced input: tumor tissue from a brain metastasis. These receptors all come from a man aged 50-59 years with non-small cell lung cancer that had spread to the brain.

The sample holds one count of this clone. The chain employs TRBV2 and TRBJ1-1; D is uncertain. Germline assignment: CDR1 SNHLY and CDR2 FYNNEI. There are 13 residues in the CDR3. V was cut by 6 bases and J by 1 base, with 9 bases left in between. The CDR3 nucleotides read TGTGCCAGCAGCCCTCATGAGAACACTGAAGCTTTCTTT. Protein: CASSPHENTEAFF.

This rearrangement joins TRBV6-1 to TRBJ2-7; the D is unclear. In germline, CDR1 is MNHNS, CDR2 SASEGT. Deletions cut 3 bases from V and 4 bases from J, with 1 base between. The CDR3 is 10 amino acids. The CDR3 protein is CASSEYEQYF. CDR3 nucleotide sequence: TGTGCCAGCAGTGAGTACGAGCAGTACTTC.

The chain is built from TRBV5-1 and TRBJ1-3; TRBD1 might be the D (5 bases). V shed 7 bases and J shed 4 bases, with 21 bases lying between them. Germline CDR1 is SGHRS and CDR2 is YFSETQ. The CDR3 has 16 amino acids. The CDR3: CASRRTGRVEGNTIYF. In nucleotides, the CDR3 is TGCGCCAGCCGACGGACGGGCAGGGTGGAAGGAAACACCATATATTTT. Complete variable domain (other parts from reference TRBV5-1 and TRBJ1-3): KAGVTQTPRYLIKTRGQQVTLSCSPISGHRSVSWYQQTPGQGLQFLFEYFSETQRNKGNFPGRFSGRQFSNSRSEMNVSTLELGDSALYLCASRRTGRVEGNTIYFGEGSWLTVV.

Written as DNA, the CDR3 is TGTGCCAGCACCACCGGAACAACCTTCGCGACCCAGTACTTC. Its protein product is CASTTGTTFATQYF. The rearrangement uses TRBV2 and TRBJ2-5; unclear D gene. Deletions cut 7 bases from V and 7 bases from J, with 19 bases between. CDR3 size: 14 residues. Germline V gene sequence: CDR1 SNHLY, CDR2 FYNNEI.

Notes on this clone: Other nucleotide sequences in the sample specify the same CDR3. This chain connects TRBV19 to TRBJ1-2; 9 bases fit TRBD1. The V segment lost 3 bases and the J segment 4 bases; nucleotides outside the gene matches: 12. CDR3 length: 17 residues. Germline assignment: CDR1 LNHDA and CDR2 SQIVND (reference sequence). In nucleotides, the CDR3 is TGTGCCAGTAGTATCAGCCTAACAGGGGGCAGTAGCTATGGCTACACCTTC. Its protein is CASSISLTGGSSYGYTF.

The chain uses TRBV6-5 and TRBJ2-1; 7 bases agree with TRBD1. The CDR3 has 15 residues. Per germline, CDR1 MNHEY and CDR2 SVGAGI. The ends lost 5 bases at V and 0 bases at J; junction bases unmatched: 4. DNA for the CDR3: TGTGCCAGCAGTCCGGACAGGAGCTCCTACAATGAGCAGTTCTTC. Translation gives CASSPDRSSYNEQFF.

This chain links TRBV21-1 with TRBJ1-2. TRBV21-1 is a listed pseudogene. CDR3 size: 15 residues. The CDR3 region has the DNA TGTGCCAGCAGCAAAGGGATAGGTAGATTGTGTGGCTACACCTTC. It yields the protein CASSKGIGRLCGYTF.

The CDR3 loop is CASSSGVGRGQYNEQFF. The CDR3 DNA reads TGTGCCAGCAGCTCGGGAGTGGGGCGGGGGCAATACAATGAGCAGTTCTTC. The chain has TRBV5-6 and TRBJ2-1; a weak D match, TRBD2 (7 bases). Between the trimmed V and J ends, which lost 3 bases and 4 bases, there was a span of 20 bases. In germline, CDR1 is SGHDT, CDR2 YYEEEE. The CDR3 is made up of 17 amino acids.

V gene TRBV4-2 combines with J gene TRBJ1-1; D is undetermined. The germline V gene has CDR1 LGHNA and CDR2 YNFKEQ. The V end was cut by 4 bases, the J end by 3 bases, with 9 bases between. This CDR3 spans 13 amino acids. The CDR3 DNA is TGTGCCAGCAGCCCCAAGGGCGACACTGAAGCTTTCTTT. Protein product: CASSPKGDTEAFF.